What follows are 19 T cell receptor beta chains derived from one specimen sequenced in a study of T cell clusters in autoimmune cytopenias. Each sample's input was about 250 ng genomic DNA, 38,000 or so genome equivalents. Multiplex touch-down PCR amplified TRB using TRB-A and TRB-B pools in one tube. From its re-call of the multiplex PCR reads, TCRdb lists each CDR3 protein once, without DNA. In all, the sample yields fewer than 4,500 distinct CDR3 sequences. A further study also used this sample, focusing on T cell repertoires in aging, cancer and after chemotherapy.

Sample: peripheral blood. These receptors came from a human donor in good health.

This chain joins TRBV20-1 and TRBJ2-7; TCRdb proposes TRBD1, but this gene call is untestable without DNA. The CDR3 loop spans 12 amino acids. Germline CDR1 DFQATT, CDR2 SNEGSKA (reference sequence). The CDR3 protein is CSATEQGREQYF.

J is TRBJ1-1 and V is TRBV7-9; TCRdb indicates TRBD1, and absent DNA this call remains unverified. The CDR3 runs to 13 residues. Germline loops: CDR1 SEHNR, CDR2 FQNEAQ (reference sequence). CDR3 sequence reads: CASSFRPGGEAFF.

This clonotype shows up as medium-sized by frequency. This chain joins TRBV29-1 and TRBJ1-4; TCRdb lists TRBD1, though no DNA is available to test this call. The CDR3 spans 13 residues. Germline CDR1 SQVTM, CDR2 ANQGSEA. The CDR3 here is CSVTGIKGEKLFF.

The chain employs TRBV15 and TRBJ2-2; the D gene TCRdb calls, TRBD1, cannot be checked with no DNA. The CDR3 contains 20 residues. CDR1 LNHNV and CDR2 YYDKDF come from the germline V gene (reference sequence). The CDR3 is CATSRDLQLLLTGQTGELFF.

The chain is built from TRBV29-1 and TRBJ1-2; TCRdb reports TRBD1, a call that lacks DNA to check it against. This CDR3 spans 14 amino acids. CDR1 and CDR2 (germline): SQVTM, ANQGSEA. CDR3 residues: CSVRPLGETYGYTF.

This sequence joins TRBV10-3 and TRBJ2-7; the D gene TCRdb calls, TRBD2, cannot be checked with no DNA. CDR1 and CDR2 (germline): ENHRY, SYGVKD. This CDR3 is 12 amino acids long. The CDR3 loop is CAIRAGAGEQYF.

The chain carries TRBV6-4 and TRBJ2-2; the TCRdb D gene call, TRBD1, has no DNA to confirm it. The CDR3 spans 17 residues. Germline loops: CDR1 MRHNA, CDR2 SNTAGT. This CDR3 reads CASSRWGTGSNTGELFF.

The chain uses TRBV5-6 and TRBJ2-7. The CDR3 loop spans 13 amino acids. Germline V lookup: CDR1 SGHDT, CDR2 YYEEEE. This CDR3 reads CASRVYDAHEQYF.

This clonotype is labeled medium-sized based on frequency. This chain links TRBV5-4 with TRBJ2-2; TCRdb's D call of TRBD2 is untestable without DNA. Germline values: CDR1 SGHNT, CDR2 YYREEE (reference sequence). The CDR3 loop spans 15 amino acids. Here the CDR3 reads CASSLKLAATGELFF.

The chain carries TRBV20-1 and TRBJ2-7. Germline V CDR1 and CDR2: DFQATT, SNEGSKA (reference sequence). The CDR3 has 12 residues. The CDR3 sequence is CSAPDQTREQYF.

The V call is TRBV6-2 or TRBV6-3, the J call TRBJ2-2. Germline loops: CDR1 MNHEY, CDR2 SVGEGT. This CDR3 comprises 14 residues. CDR3 loop: CASSYSTGTGELFF.

The rearrangement links TRBV6-5 to TRBJ1-2; the TCRdb D gene call, TRBD1, has no DNA to confirm it. Germline V CDR1 and CDR2: MNHEY, SVGAGI. The CDR3 sequence is 14 residues long. The CDR3 loop is CATRRGGGSGGYTF.

This chain connects TRBV4-3 to TRBJ1-2; without DNA, the TCRdb call of TRBD1 cannot be checked. Looked up from germline, CDR1 is LGHNA and CDR2 is YSLEER. The CDR3 covers 14 residues. The CDR3 protein is CASSPPTGSYGYTF.

V is TRBV24-1 and J is TRBJ2-3. CDR3 length: 16 amino acids. Germline loops: CDR1 KGHDR, CDR2 SFDVKD. The CDR3 protein is CATSDLTTDDTDTQYF.

V usage is TRBV12-3 or TRBV12-4 and J usage is TRBJ2-1; TCRdb's assignment of TRBD1 cannot be checked, as there is no DNA. The CDR3 has 14 residues. The CDR3 reads CASRRGATGNEQFF.

The chain links TRBV19 to TRBJ1-2. Per the germline V gene, CDR1 is LNHDA and CDR2 is SQIVND (reference sequence). The length of the CDR3 is 14 residues. CDR3 protein: CASSSLSPNYGYTF.

The chain carries TRBV6-2 or TRBV6-3 and TRBJ2-7; without DNA, the TCRdb call of TRBD2 cannot be checked. CDR1 and CDR2 from the germline V gene are MNHEY and SVGEGT. The CDR3 runs to 15 residues. CDR3: CASSTSGGSPYEQYF.

This clonotype is deemed medium-sized by its frequency. The chain links TRBV27 to TRBJ2-1. The CDR3 spans 11 residues. CDR1 and CDR2 (germline): MNHEY, SMNVEV (reference sequence). CDR3 loop: CASISQSEQFF.

The chain employs TRBV30 and TRBJ1-2; checking the TCRdb D call of TRBD1 is not possible without DNA. The CDR3 consists of 11 residues. The germline V gene has CDR1 GTSNPN and CDR2 SVGIG (reference sequence). The CDR3 reads CAWSRDRGPTF.